This record concerns one T cell receptor (beta chain) sequence. Its antigen is unidentified. Sequencing was performed with immunoSEQ multiplex PCR; in TCRdb, only in-frame clones are kept and a portion is missing. Of about 130,000 clones detected, 88% appear once; the ten largest clones hold under 9.5%. Deletions cut 1 base from V and 5 bases from J, with 6 bases between. This CDR3 comprises 14 residues. CDR1 is SEHNR and CDR2 is FQNEAQ in the germline V gene (reference sequence). These data come from a study of T cell responses to AZD1222 COVID-19 vaccine. Broader study findings: Nearly half of spike-specific TCRs reportedly go after variant regions that carry no mutations. Donors skewed white British and female; clonal diversity was possibly underestimated. Repertoire sampling happened only post peak T cell response.

This clonotype was sampled from an adult in good health. The sample in question was peripheral blood, obtained on day 0 of AZD1222 vaccination. The chain employs TRBV7-9 and TRBJ1-6, with D unclear. CDR3 nucleotide sequence: TGTGCCAGCAGCTTAGGGGCAGATAATTCACCCCTCCACTTT. The encoded protein is CASSLGADNSPLHF.